Below, 20 T cell receptor beta chains from the same sample are listed, as sequenced in a study of shared clonotypes between healthy human individuals. The data were produced by immunoSEQ multiplex PCR, yet TCRdb's version contains in-frame clones alone and is incomplete. The sample has a few million clones, more than 80% seen once; the top ten hold about 0.37%. Specimen: naive CD4+ T cells from PBMCs. Subset of the sample: CD45RA+ positively selected. The receptors originated from a man aged 18 to 30 in good health. Some clones in this sample may be carry-over from other donors' samples.

Turning to this clone: The sample contains more than one DNA sequence encoding this CDR3. The gene calls are TRBV5-1 and TRBJ2-5; TRBD2 agrees at 14 bases. The CDR3 is made up of 16 amino acids. The junction had 7 bases not matched to a gene; V was cut back by 4 bases and J by 5 bases. CDR1 is SGHRS, CDR2 YFSETQ, per germline. The chain's CDR3 is CASSLEGLAGAETQYF. CDR3 DNA: TGCGCCAGCAGCCTAGAGGGACTAGCGGGAGCGGAGACCCAGTACTTC. Full variable domain (missing parts from reference TRBV5-1 and TRBJ2-5): KAGVTQTPRYLIKTRGQQVTLSCSPISGHRSVSWYQQTPGQGLQFLFEYFSETQRNKGNFPGRFSGRQFSNSRSEMNVSTLELGDSALYLCASSLEGLAGAETQYFGPGTRLLVL.

The V gene is TRBV7-6, the J gene TRBJ2-1, with TRBD2 matching over 10 bases. V shed 4 bases and J 7 bases; nucleotides not matched to a gene: 7. CDR3 length equals 15 residues. Germline V lookup: CDR1 SGHVS, CDR2 FNYEAQ. The CDR3 protein is CASSSNSGRQNEQFF. Written as DNA, the CDR3 is TGTGCCAGCAGCTCCAATAGCGGGAGGCAAAATGAGCAGTTCTTC.

This clone was seen only once. The CDR3 region is CSVAGRGSTDTQYF. CDR3 nucleotide sequence: TGCAGCGTTGCTGGCAGGGGAAGCACAGATACGCAGTATTTT. This chain uses TRBV29-1 with TRBJ2-3, with D possibly being TRBD1 (6 bases). The germline gives CDR1 SQVTM, CDR2 ANQGSEA. The CDR3 has 14 amino acids. V was pared by 4 bases and J by 0 bases, with 11 bases between.

This clone was detected once. This chain joins TRBV4-1 and TRBJ2-5, with 7 bases identical to TRBD1. Germline CDR1 MGHRA, CDR2 YSYEKL. This CDR3 comprises 14 residues. Trimming at V came to 0 bases and at J to 5 bases, leaving 3 bases not matched to a gene. The DNA for the CDR3 is TGCGCCAGCAGCCAAGATCAGGGGGTGGAGACCCAGTACTTC. Translated, it gives CASSQDQGVETQYF.

J is TRBJ2-5 and V is TRBV30; D may be TRBD2 (6 bases). Trimming cost V 0 bases and J 4 bases, with 12 bases left between them. The CDR3 spans 14 residues. CDR1 is GTSNPN, CDR2 SVGIG, per germline (reference sequence). The CDR3 is CAWSVTSRVETQYF. CDR3 coding DNA: TGTGCCTGGAGTGTCACTAGCCGCGTAGAGACCCAGTACTTC.

The chain couples TRBV7-2 to TRBJ1-2; maybe TRBD1 (6 bases). CDR1 and CDR2 from the germline V gene are SGHTA and FQGNSA. V lost 2 bases and J lost 4, with 11 bases in between. The CDR3 has 14 amino acids. The CDR3 protein is CASSLSGRGYGYTF. The CDR3, as DNA: TGTGCCAGCAGCTTATCGGGCAGGGGCTATGGCTACACCTTC.

The chain links TRBV27 to TRBJ2-3; 7 positions match TRBD1. Trimming took 7 bases from V and 2 from J; bases not matched to a gene: 9. There are 15 residues in the CDR3. Per germline, CDR1 MNHEY and CDR2 SMNVEV (reference sequence). The CDR3 loop is CASTRGRFPTDTQYF. The CDR3, as DNA: TGTGCCAGCACCAGGGGGAGATTCCCCACAGATACGCAGTATTTT.

The gene calls are TRBV28 and TRBJ1-2, with 9 bases lining up with TRBD1. V trimming: 6 bases; J trimming: 4 bases; junction bases outside the gene matches: 9. The CDR3 length is 15 residues. The germline V gene has CDR1 MDHEN and CDR2 SYDVKM. The CDR3 sequence: CASRGGTGFVYGYTF. CDR3 coding DNA: TGTGCCAGCAGGGGAGGGACAGGGTTCGTCTATGGCTACACCTTC.

The chain couples TRBV6-5 to TRBJ2-3; the match to TRBD2 covers 11 bases. Germline-derived CDR1 and CDR2 are MNHEY and SVGAGI. This CDR3 is 15 amino acids long. Trimming took 7 bases from V and 5 from J; bases not matched to a gene: 8. The CDR3 is CASTQLAGGIDTQYF. The CDR3 DNA follows: TGTGCCAGCACCCAATTAGCGGGAGGGATAGATACGCAGTATTTT.

The V call is TRBV29-1, the J call TRBJ2-2, with D uncertain. Germline V lookup: CDR1 SQVTM, CDR2 ANQGSEA. The CDR3 is 16 residues long. Trimming removed 3 bases from V and 0 bases from J, with 14 bases in between. The CDR3 DNA is TGCAGCGTTGAGGTTCCAAGGGCACCGAACACCGGGGAGCTGTTTTTT. As protein: CSVEVPRAPNTGELFF.

The CDR3 DNA is TGTGCCAGCAGTTTCTTGACCGAGAACACTGAAGCTTTCTTT. It codes for CASSFLTENTEAFF. The chain combines TRBV27 with TRBJ1-1; the D is unclear. The CDR3 is 14 amino acids. The germline V and J ends were trimmed by 3 bases and 1 base, with 9 bases remaining between them. CDR1 and CDR2 (germline): MNHEY, SMNVEV (reference sequence).

The rearrangement joins TRBV20-1 to TRBJ2-7; 7 positions agree with TRBD1. This CDR3 has 11 amino acids. CDR1 is DFQATT, CDR2 SNEGSKA, per germline (reference sequence). The trim removed 2 bases at V and 6 bases at J, leaving 1 base unmatched. CDR3 region: CSARTGAEQYF. The CDR3, as DNA: TGCAGTGCTAGAACAGGGGCCGAGCAGTACTTC.

The V gene is TRBV5-1, the J gene TRBJ2-3, with D unclear. The germline V gene encodes CDR1 SGHRS and CDR2 YFSETQ. Trimming took off 0 bases at V and 1 base at J, with 9 bases between the two ends. CDR3 length equals 15 residues. The CDR3 region is CASSLAEGGTDTQYF. In nucleotides, the CDR3 is TGCGCCAGCAGCTTGGCGGAAGGAGGCACAGATACGCAGTATTTT.

V gene TRBV28 combines with J gene TRBJ2-1; D not resolved. This CDR3 contains 13 residues. Germline CDR1 is MDHEN and CDR2 is SYDVKM. Trimming shortened V by 1 base and J by 7 bases, and 8 bases separated the two germline ends. The CDR3 region is CASSLLRANEQFF. CDR3 in DNA: TGTGCCAGCAGTTTATTAAGGGCGAATGAGCAGTTCTTC.

In this sample, this clone turned up once. Other DNA sequences in this sample translate to the same CDR3. This chain links TRBV15 with TRBJ2-1; TRBD2 agrees at 8 bases. Germline values: CDR1 LNHNV, CDR2 YYDKDF (reference sequence). The CDR3 consists of 15 residues. The ends lost 1 base at V and 7 bases at J; junction bases unmatched: 6. In nucleotides, the CDR3 is TGTGCCACCAGCAGAGTCGCGGGAGGAGGTAATGAGCAGTTCTTC. This codes for CATSRVAGGGNEQFF.

This clone was detected once. This chain uses TRBV7-2 with TRBJ2-5; 9 bases are a match to TRBD1. This CDR3 is 15 amino acids long. Germline V CDR1 and CDR2: SGHTA, FQGNSA. V trimming: 5 bases; J trimming: 5 bases; junction bases outside the gene matches: 9. In DNA, the CDR3 is TGTGCCAGCAGCCAGGGACAGGGAAAAACCGAGACCCAGTACTTC. The encoded protein is CASSQGQGKTETQYF.

As to this clone: Other nucleotide sequences from this sample produce the same CDR3. The CDR3: CASSPTGYNEQFF. The CDR3 DNA sequence: TGTGCCAGCAGCCCGACGGGTTACAATGAGCAGTTCTTC. This chain links TRBV11-3 with TRBJ2-1, with D uncertain. This CDR3 contains 13 residues. From germline, CDR1 is SGHNT and CDR2 YENEEA. With 5 bases removed from V and 4 bases from J, the gap between germline ends came to 9 bases.

Remarks on this clone: Other DNA sequences from this sample encode an identical CDR3 as well. The chain is built from TRBV28 and TRBJ2-1, with 12 bases identical to TRBD2. Germline values: CDR1 MDHEN, CDR2 SYDVKM. Losses at the gene ends were 4 bases for V and 4 bases for J; bases not matched to a gene: 5. The CDR3 sequence is 16 residues long. The CDR3 DNA reads TGTGCCAGCAGTTCCCGACTAGCGGGAGCATACAATGAGCAGTTCTTC. Translated, it gives CASSSRLAGAYNEQFF.

V and J are TRBV2 and TRBJ2-1, with D perhaps being TRBD1 or TRBD2 (5 bases each). V lost 10 bases and J 14 bases, leaving 30 bases between the germline ends. CDR3 length: 15 residues. The V gene's germline CDR1 is SNHLY and CDR2 FYNNEI. For the CDR3, the DNA is TGTGCCACCGAGGAGGACGTGCTCCTATCGCGAGGGGAGTTCTTC. This translates into CATEEDVLLSRGEFF.

This clone was detected only once. The chain carries TRBV18 and TRBJ1-3; unclear D gene. The CDR3 is made up of 14 amino acids. V was trimmed by 2 bases and J by 2 bases, leaving 7 bases between them. Germline V lookup: CDR1 KGHSH, CDR2 LQKENI. As DNA, the CDR3 is TGTGCCAGCTCACCAGACCCCACTGGAAACACCATATATTTT. This codes for CASSPDPTGNTIYF.